A single sample gave rise to the 4 T cell receptor beta chains below, sequenced in a study of blood T cell repertoires in COVID-19. The method was immunoSEQ multiplex PCR; TCRdb's version includes in-frame clones alone and lacks a portion of them. This table has some 370,000 clones, almost 90% appearing once. Sequencing used peripheral blood. These receptors were obtained from a man aged 18 to 35 with active or convalescent COVID-19.

The chain employs TRBV7-9 and TRBJ1-4, with D uncertain. The CDR3 runs to 16 residues. Trimming took off 0 bases at V and 5 bases at J, with 13 bases between the two ends. Per germline, CDR1 SEHNR and CDR2 FQNEAQ (reference sequence). Here the CDR3 reads CASSLADPPGNEKLFF. In DNA, the CDR3 is TGTGCCAGCAGCTTAGCCGACCCTCCGGGGAATGAAAAACTGTTTTTT.

This clone was seen ten or more times. This rearrangement joins TRBV4-2 to TRBJ2-7, with 12 bases matching TRBD2. CDR1 and CDR2 (germline): LGHNA, YNFKEQ. Germline trimming cut 1 base from V and 5 bases from J; bases unmatched to any gene: 6. CDR3 length equals 16 residues. The CDR3 protein is CASSQGETSGSHEQYF. The CDR3 region has the DNA TGTGCCAGCAGCCAAGGGGAGACTAGCGGGAGCCACGAGCAGTACTTC.

This chain uses TRBV24-1 with TRBJ1-1; 9 positions agree with TRBD1. Per germline, CDR1 KGHDR and CDR2 SFDVKD. V gave up 4 bases and J gave up 4 bases; unmatched junction bases: 6. CDR3 length: 15 residues. The CDR3 DNA sequence: TGTGCCACCAGTGACTCGGGACAGGGTCGCACTGAAGCTTTCTTT. It yields the protein CATSDSGQGRTEAFF.

Worth noting for this clone: The junction and the germline gene differ at one end; a read error may be behind it. The chain is built from TRBV11-2 and TRBJ1-2; possible D gene TRBD1, 5 bases. Germline V gene lookup returns CDR1 SGHAT and CDR2 FQNNGV. The CDR3 is made up of 12 amino acids. The CDR3 DNA follows: TGTGCCAGCAGATATTTTGATTACAGGTTATTCTTC. Translating it yields CASRYFDYRLFF.